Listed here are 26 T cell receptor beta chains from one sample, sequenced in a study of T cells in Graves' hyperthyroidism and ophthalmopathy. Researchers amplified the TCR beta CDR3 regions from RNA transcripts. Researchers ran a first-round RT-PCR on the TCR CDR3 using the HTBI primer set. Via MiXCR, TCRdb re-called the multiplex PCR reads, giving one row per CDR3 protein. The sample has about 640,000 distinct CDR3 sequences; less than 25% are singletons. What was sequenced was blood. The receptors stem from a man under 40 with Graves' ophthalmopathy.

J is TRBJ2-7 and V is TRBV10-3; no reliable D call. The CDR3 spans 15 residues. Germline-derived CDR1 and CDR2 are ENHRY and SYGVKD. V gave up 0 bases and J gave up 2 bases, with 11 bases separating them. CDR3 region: CAISESAGLTYEQYF. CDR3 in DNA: TGTGCCATCAGTGAGTCGGCAGGCCTTACCTACGAGCAGTACTTC.

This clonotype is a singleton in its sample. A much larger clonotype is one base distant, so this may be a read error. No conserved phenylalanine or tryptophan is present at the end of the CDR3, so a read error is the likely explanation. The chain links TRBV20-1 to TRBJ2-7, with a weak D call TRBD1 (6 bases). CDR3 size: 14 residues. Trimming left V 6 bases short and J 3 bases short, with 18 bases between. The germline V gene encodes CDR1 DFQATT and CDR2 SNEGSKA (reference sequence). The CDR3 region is CSAILRGRGYEQYL. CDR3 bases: TGCAGTGCCATTCTCAGGGGCAGGGGCTACGAGCAGTACCTC.

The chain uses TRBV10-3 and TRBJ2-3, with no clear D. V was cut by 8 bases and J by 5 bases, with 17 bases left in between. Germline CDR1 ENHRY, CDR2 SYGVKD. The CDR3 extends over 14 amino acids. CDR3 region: CAIRPGLQGDTQYF. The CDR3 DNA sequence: TGTGCCATCCGACCCGGGCTCCAAGGAGATACGCAGTATTTT.

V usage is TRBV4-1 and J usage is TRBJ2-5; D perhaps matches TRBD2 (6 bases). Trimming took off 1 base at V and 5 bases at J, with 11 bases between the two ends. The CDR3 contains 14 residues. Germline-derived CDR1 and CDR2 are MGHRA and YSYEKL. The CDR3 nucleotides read TGCGCCAGCAGCCAAGTCTGGGGGGACGAGACCCAGTACTTC. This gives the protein CASSQVWGDETQYF.

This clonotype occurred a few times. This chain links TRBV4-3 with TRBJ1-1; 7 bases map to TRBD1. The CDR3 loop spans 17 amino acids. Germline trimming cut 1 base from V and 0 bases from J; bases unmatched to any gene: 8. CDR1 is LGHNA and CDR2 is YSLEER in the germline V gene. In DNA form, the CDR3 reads TGCGCCAGCAGCCAAGTGTTTACAGGGGATATGAACACTGAAGCTTTCTTT. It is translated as CASSQVFTGDMNTEAFF.

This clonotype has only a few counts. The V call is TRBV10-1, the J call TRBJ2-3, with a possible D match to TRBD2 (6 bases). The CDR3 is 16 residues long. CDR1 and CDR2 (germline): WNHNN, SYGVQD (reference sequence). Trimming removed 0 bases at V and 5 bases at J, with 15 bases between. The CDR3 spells CASSESQGGTQDTQYF. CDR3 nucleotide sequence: TGCGCCAGCAGTGAGTCGCAGGGAGGAACACAAGATACGCAGTATTTT.

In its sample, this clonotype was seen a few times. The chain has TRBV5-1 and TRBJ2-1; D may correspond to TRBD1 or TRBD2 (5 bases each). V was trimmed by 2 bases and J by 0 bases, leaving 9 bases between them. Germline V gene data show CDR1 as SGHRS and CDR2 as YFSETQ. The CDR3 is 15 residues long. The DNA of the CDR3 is TGCGCCAGCAGCTTAAGGGACGGCTCCTACAATGAGCAGTTCTTC. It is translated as CASSLRDGSYNEQFF. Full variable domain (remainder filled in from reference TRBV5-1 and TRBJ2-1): KAGVTQTPRYLIKTRGQQVTLSCSPISGHRSVSWYQQTPGQGLQFLFEYFSETQRNKGNFPGRFSGRQFSNSRSEMNVSTLELGDSALYLCASSLRDGSYNEQFFGPGTRLTVL.

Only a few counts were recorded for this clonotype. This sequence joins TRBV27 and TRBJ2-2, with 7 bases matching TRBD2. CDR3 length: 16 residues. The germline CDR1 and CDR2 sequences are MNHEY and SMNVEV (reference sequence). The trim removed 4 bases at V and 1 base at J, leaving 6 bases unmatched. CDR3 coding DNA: TGTGCCAGCAGTTCGCTTAAGCGGGAGAACACCGGGGAGCTGTTTTTT. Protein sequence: CASSSLKRENTGELFF.

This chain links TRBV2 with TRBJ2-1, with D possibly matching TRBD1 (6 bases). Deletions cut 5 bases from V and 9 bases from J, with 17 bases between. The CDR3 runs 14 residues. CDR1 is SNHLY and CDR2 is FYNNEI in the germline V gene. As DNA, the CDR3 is TGTGCCAGCAGTCCCGAGACAGGTCCAAGTGAGCAGTTCTTC. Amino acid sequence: CASSPETGPSEQFF.

The CDR3 coding sequence is TGTGCCAGCAGTTACTCGGAGACAGGGGCTTACGAGCAGTACTTC. Protein: CASSYSETGAYEQYF. This chain joins TRBV6-2 or TRBV6-3 and TRBJ2-7; 8 bases match TRBD1. V lost 0 bases, J lost 4 bases, and 5 bases stayed unmatched. The CDR3 sequence is 15 residues long. The germline CDR1 and CDR2 sequences are MNHEY and SVGEGT.

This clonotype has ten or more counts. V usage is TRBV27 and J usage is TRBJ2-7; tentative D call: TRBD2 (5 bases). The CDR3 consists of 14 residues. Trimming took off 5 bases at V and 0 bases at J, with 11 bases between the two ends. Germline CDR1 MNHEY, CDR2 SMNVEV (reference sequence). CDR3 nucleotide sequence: TGTGCCAGCAGTGGGATAGCGAGCTCCTACGAGCAGTACTTC. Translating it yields CASSGIASSYEQYF.

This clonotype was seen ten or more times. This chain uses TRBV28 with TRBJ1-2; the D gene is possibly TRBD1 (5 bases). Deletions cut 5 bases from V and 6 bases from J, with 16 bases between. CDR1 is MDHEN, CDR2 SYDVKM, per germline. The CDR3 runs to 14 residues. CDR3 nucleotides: TGTGCCAGCAGTCCACATTACGGGGCTGATGGCTACACCTTC. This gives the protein CASSPHYGADGYTF.

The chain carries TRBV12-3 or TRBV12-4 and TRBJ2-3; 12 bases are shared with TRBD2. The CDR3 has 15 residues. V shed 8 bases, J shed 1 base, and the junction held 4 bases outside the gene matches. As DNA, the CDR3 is TGTGCCAGCGGGTCTAGCGGGAGGGGCACAGATACGCAGTATTTT. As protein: CASGSSGRGTDTQYF.

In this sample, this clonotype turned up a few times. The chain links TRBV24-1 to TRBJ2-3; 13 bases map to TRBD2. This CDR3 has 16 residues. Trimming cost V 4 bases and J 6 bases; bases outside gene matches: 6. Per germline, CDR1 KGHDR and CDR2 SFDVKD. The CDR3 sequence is CATSEPGLAGVDTQYF. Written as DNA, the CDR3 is TGTGCCACCAGTGAACCCGGACTAGCGGGAGTGGATACGCAGTATTTT.

This chain's CDR3 is CASSPTSGRSVPFF. CDR3 DNA sequence: TGTGCCAGCAGCCCGACTAGCGGGAGGTCCGTACCGTTCTTC. The rearrangement links TRBV7-9 to TRBJ2-1, with TRBD2 matching 13 bases. The CDR3 is 14 residues long. The V segment lost 5 bases and the J segment 15 bases; nucleotides outside the gene matches: 10. The V gene's germline CDR1 is SEHNR and CDR2 FQNEAQ (reference sequence).

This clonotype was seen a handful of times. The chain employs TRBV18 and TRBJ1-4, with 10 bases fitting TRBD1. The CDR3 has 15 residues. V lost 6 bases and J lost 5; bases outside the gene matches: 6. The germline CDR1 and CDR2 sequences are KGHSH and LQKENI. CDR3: CASSQGQGRNEKLFF. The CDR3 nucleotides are TGTGCCAGCTCCCAGGGACAGGGGAGAAATGAAAAACTGTTTTTT.

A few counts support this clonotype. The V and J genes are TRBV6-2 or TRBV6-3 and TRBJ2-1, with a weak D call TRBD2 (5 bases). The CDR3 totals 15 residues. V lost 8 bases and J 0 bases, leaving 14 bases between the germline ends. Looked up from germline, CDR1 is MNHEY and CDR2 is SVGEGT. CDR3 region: CASRRADFSYNEQFF. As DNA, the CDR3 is TGTGCCAGCCGTCGGGCGGACTTCTCCTACAATGAGCAGTTCTTC.

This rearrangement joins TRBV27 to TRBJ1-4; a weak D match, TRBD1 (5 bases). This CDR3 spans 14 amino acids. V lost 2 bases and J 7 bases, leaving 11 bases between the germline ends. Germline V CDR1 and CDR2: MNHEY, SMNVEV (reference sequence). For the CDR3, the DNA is TGTGCCAGCAGTTTAACCAGGGCAAGTGAAAAACTGTTTTTT. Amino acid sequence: CASSLTRASEKLFF.

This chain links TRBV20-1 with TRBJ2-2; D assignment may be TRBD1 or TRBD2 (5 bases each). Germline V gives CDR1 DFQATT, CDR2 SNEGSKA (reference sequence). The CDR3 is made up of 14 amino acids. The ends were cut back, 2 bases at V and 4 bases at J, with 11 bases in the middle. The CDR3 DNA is TGCAGTGCTAGAAAAGGTGGGGGCACCGGGGAGCTGTTTTTT. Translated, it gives CSARKGGGTGELFF.

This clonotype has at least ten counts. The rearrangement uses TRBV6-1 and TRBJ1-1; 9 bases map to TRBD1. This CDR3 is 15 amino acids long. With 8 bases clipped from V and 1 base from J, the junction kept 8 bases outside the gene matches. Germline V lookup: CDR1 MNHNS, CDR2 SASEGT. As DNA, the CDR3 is TGTGCCAGCCGCCTTGAGGGACAGGGGAACACTGAAGCTTTCTTT. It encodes CASRLEGQGNTEAFF.

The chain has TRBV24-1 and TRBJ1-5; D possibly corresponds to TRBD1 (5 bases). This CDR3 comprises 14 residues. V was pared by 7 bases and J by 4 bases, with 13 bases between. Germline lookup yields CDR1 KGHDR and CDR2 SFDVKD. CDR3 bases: TGTGCCACCAGCCCCCAGGGTGCGAATCAGCCCCAGCATTTT. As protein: CATSPQGANQPQHF.

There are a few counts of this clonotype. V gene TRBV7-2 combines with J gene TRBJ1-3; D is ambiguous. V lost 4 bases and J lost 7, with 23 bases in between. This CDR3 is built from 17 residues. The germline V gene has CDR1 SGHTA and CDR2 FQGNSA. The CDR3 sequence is CASSSFEDSTDGNTIYF. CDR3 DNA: TGTGCCAGCAGCTCCTTTGAAGACTCTACCGACGGGAACACCATATATTTT.

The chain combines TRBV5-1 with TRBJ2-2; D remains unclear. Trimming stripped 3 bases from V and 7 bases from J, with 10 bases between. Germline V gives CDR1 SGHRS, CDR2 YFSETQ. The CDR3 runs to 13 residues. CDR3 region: CASSSEYFGELFF. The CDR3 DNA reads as TGCGCCAGCAGCTCCGAATATTTCGGGGAGCTGTTTTTT.

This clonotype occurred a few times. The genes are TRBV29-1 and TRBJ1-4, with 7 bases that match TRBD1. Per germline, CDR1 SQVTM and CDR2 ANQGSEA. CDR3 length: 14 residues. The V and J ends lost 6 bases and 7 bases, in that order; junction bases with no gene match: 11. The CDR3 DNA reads TGCAGCGTCACAAGACAGGGACGGGGTGAAAAACTGTTTTTT. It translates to CSVTRQGRGEKLFF.

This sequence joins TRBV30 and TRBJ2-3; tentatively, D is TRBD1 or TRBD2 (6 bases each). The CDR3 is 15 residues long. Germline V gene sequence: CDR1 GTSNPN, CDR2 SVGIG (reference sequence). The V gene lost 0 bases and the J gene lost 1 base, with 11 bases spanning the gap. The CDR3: CAWSVWGAGTDTQYF. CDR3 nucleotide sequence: TGTGCCTGGAGTGTGTGGGGGGCAGGCACAGATACGCAGTATTTT. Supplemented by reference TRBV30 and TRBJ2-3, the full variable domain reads SQTIHQWPATLVQPVGSPLSLECTVEGTSNPNLYWYRQAAGRGLQLLFYSVGIGQISSEVPQNLSASRPQDRQFILSSKKLLLSDSGFYLCAWSVWGAGTDTQYFGPGTRLTVL.

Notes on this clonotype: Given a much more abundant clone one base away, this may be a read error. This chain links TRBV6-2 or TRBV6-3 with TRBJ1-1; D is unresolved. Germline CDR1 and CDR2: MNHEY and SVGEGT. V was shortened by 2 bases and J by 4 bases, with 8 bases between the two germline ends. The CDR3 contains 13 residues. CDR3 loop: CASSYGVSTEAFF. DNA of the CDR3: TGTGCCAGCAGTTACGGGGTGAGCACTGAAGCTTTCTTT.